The rows below give T cell receptor beta chains drawn from one sample of a study of shared T cell receptors in the human thymus. Method: immunoSEQ multiplex PCR; TCRdb's copy keeps in-frame clones and lacks some. The table lists some 700,000 clones, around 89% of them singletons. The sample was also linked to a second study, of human thymus T cells.

The sample was thymocytes. The origin of the receptors is a boy under three years old with a congenital heart defect. The CDR3 runs from the conserved cysteine through the conserved F or W. Fields, in order: CDR3 length, J gene, V gene, D gene, clone size, CDR3 DNA, CDR3 protein. D genes are given only for firm matches. Rows give clone size only sometimes, using once, few, many, or a class for an expanded clone.

>12|TRBJ2-1|TRBV19|-|-
TGTGCCAGTAGGGGGAGTGGCGTAGAGCAGTTCTTC
CASRGSGVEQFF
>15|TRBJ1-5|TRBV4-3|-|-
TGCGCCAGCAGCCAAGATGGGGGGAGCAATCAGCCCCAGCATTTT
CASSQDGGSNQPQHF
>14|TRBJ2-2|TRBV6-5|TRBD2|once
TGTGCCACTGGACTAGCGGAATACACCGGGGAGCTGTTTTTT
CATGLAEYTGELFF
>15|TRBJ2-1|TRBV6-6|-|-
TGTGCCAGCAGTAAACGCGGACTGCCCAAGGATGAGCAGTTCTTC
CASSKRGLPKDEQFF
>15|TRBJ1-1|TRBV5-1|-|once
TGCGCCAGCAGCTTGGTCGGGGGAGTGAACACTGAAGCTTTCTTT
CASSLVGGVNTEAFF
>17|TRBJ2-7|TRBV5-1|-|-
TGCGCCAGCAGCCCCGGGGGACGGTCACTCCCAACCTACGAGCAGTACTTC
CASSPGGRSLPTYEQYF
>15|TRBJ2-7|TRBV4-3|TRBD2|-
TGCGCCAGCAGCCAACCACTAGCGGGACCCCACGAGCAGTACTTC
CASSQPLAGPHEQYF
>13|TRBJ2-7|TRBV6-1|-|once
TGTGCCAGCACGGGGGGCGGACCCTACGAGCAGTACTTC
CASTGGGPYEQYF
>16|TRBJ2-7|TRBV11-2|-|-
TGTGCCAGCAGTCTAGAACCCTTCAGTAGGCTCTACGAGCAGTACTTC
CASSLEPFSRLYEQYF
>16|TRBJ2-7|TRBV5-1|TRBD1|-
TGCGCCAGCAGCACGAGTAAGGGGGCACCTCGGGACGAGCAGTACTTC
CASSTSKGAPRDEQYF
>16|TRBJ2-5|TRBV29-1|TRBD2|-
TGCAGCGTTGAAGGATCGGCTAGCGGGAGGAAGGGGACCCAGTACTTC
CSVEGSASGRKGTQYF
>16|TRBJ2-1|TRBV4-3|TRBD1|-
TGCGCCAGCAGCCGCCTACCGGGACAGGGAGACAATGAGCAGTTCTTC
CASSRLPGQGDNEQFF
>13|TRBJ1-1|TRBV2|-|-
TGTGCCAGCTCGGACGGGAAGGGCACTGAAGCTTTCTTT
CASSDGKGTEAFF
>15|TRBJ2-7|TRBV10-2|TRBD2|few
TGCGCCAGCAGTGAGCCGAGCGGGAGTCAGGACGAGCAGTACTTC
CASSEPSGSQDEQYF
>15|TRBJ2-7|TRBV7-9|-|-
TGTGCCAGCAGTTTAAGCGGGCTTCGGTCCTACGAGCAGTACTTC
CASSLSGLRSYEQYF
>14|TRBJ2-5|TRBV6-1|TRBD1|once
TGTGCCAGCAGTGAAGGCAGGGGGCGAGAGACCCAGTACTTC
CASSEGRGRETQYF
>14|TRBJ2-7|TRBV11-2|TRBD2|-
TGTGCCAGCAGCTTTGAGCGGGAGGCCTACGAGCAGTACTTC
CASSFEREAYEQYF
>19|TRBJ1-3|TRBV15|TRBD1|-
TGTGCCACCAGCGGGTCCGGGACAGAGAGCTCCCTCTCTGGAAACACCATATATTTT
CATSGSGTESSLSGNTIYF
>13|TRBJ1-2|TRBV4-1|-|-
TGCGCCAGCAGCCAAGATGGGGAGAGGGGCTACACCTTC
CASSQDGERGYTF
>13|TRBJ2-5|TRBV6-6|-|-
TGTGCCAGCAGACGGGGCGGGGAAGAGACCCAGTACTTC
CASRRGGEETQYF
>17|TRBJ2-3|TRBV4-1|-|-
TGCGCCAGCAGCGAAGATGATGGGGAGAACGGCACAGATACGCAGTATTTT
CASSEDDGENGTDTQYF
>17|TRBJ2-3|TRBV2|-|-
TGTGCCAGCAGTGGCATTAGCGCCCCTCGTGGAACAGATACGCAGTATTTT
CASSGISAPRGTDTQYF
>15|TRBJ2-1|TRBV5-1|TRBD2|-
TGCGCCAGCAGCTACACTAGCGGGAGTTCGCATGAGCAGTTCTTC
CASSYTSGSSHEQFF
>14|TRBJ2-1|TRBV6-6|TRBD1|-
TGTGCCAGCAGTTACCCGGGACAGGGCAATGAGCAGTTCTTC
CASSYPGQGNEQFF
>16|TRBJ2-7|TRBV10-2|TRBD2|-
TGCGCCAGCAGGAATGACATAGCGGGAGACGCCTCTGAGCAGTACTTC
CASRNDIAGDASEQYF
>15|TRBJ2-5|TRBV15|-|-
TGTGCCACCAGCCGGTGGTTAGCGGAGGGGGAGACCCAGTACTTC
CATSRWLAEGETQYF
>16|TRBJ1-2|TRBV6-6|TRBD1|-
TGTGCCAGCAGTTACTCGACCGGGACAGACTACTATGGCTACACCTTC
CASSYSTGTDYYGYTF
>17|TRBJ1-6|TRBV5-1|-|-
TGCGCCAGCAGCTGGATGCCGGGGGGGCGACATAATTCACCCCTCCACTTT
CASSWMPGGRHNSPLHF
>19|TRBJ2-3|TRBV19|TRBD2|-
TGTGCCAGTACCTCTCCTCCCGGGACTAGCGGAACCTACACAGATACGCAGTATTTT
CASTSPPGTSGTYTDTQYF
>17|TRBJ2-1|TRBV9|TRBD2|-
TGTGCCAGCAGCGCCCCTCGTGCGGGAGGGCCCGACAATGAGCAGTTCTTC
CASSAPRAGGPDNEQFF
>14|TRBJ2-5|TRBV19|TRBD2|-
TGTGCCAGTAGTATTTTGCTAGCGGGAGAGACCCAGTACTTC
CASSILLAGETQYF
>15|TRBJ1-2|TRBV10-3|-|-
TGTGCCATCAGTGAGAGAAAAGGAGGAGGATATGGCTACACCTTC
CAISERKGGGYGYTF
>19|TRBJ2-7|TRBV18|TRBD1|-
TGTGCCAGCTCACCGAAAGGGACAGGGAGAAACTACAGGAACTACGAGCAGTACTTC
CASSPKGTGRNYRNYEQYF
>21|TRBJ2-7|TRBV19|TRBD1|-
TGTGCCAGTAGTAGTTATAAGACAGGGGTAGGTAATTCCCCAGCCCCCTACGAGCAGTACTTC
CASSSYKTGVGNSPAPYEQYF
>12|TRBJ1-1|TRBV9|-|-
TGTGCCAGCAGCGCCAGGGGACCTGAAGCTTTCTTT
CASSARGPEAFF
>18|TRBJ2-6|TRBV19|-|-
TGTGCCAGTAGTAAGTTAGGGCAAGAGGGCTCTGGGGCCAACGTCCTGACTTTC
CASSKLGQEGSGANVLTF
>17|TRBJ2-4|TRBV7-2|TRBD2|-
TGTGCCAGCAGCTCCTCACTAGCGGTCCTAGCCAAAAACATTCAGTACTTC
CASSSSLAVLAKNIQYF
>15|TRBJ2-1|TRBV5-4|TRBD2|-
TGTGCCAGCACCCCGGGGAGCGGGAGTAGGTATGAGCAGTTCTTC
CASTPGSGSRYEQFF
>17|TRBJ2-5|TRBV28|TRBD2|few
TGTGCCAGCAGCCAACGAACTCGGACTAGCGGGAAGCAGACCCAGTACTTC
CASSQRTRTSGKQTQYF
>21|TRBJ2-2|TRBV29-1|-|-
TGCAGCGCCCGAAAAGGGGGGGCGCGGAGCGGAGACCACGCGAACACCGGGGAGCTGTTTTTT
CSARKGGARSGDHANTGELFF